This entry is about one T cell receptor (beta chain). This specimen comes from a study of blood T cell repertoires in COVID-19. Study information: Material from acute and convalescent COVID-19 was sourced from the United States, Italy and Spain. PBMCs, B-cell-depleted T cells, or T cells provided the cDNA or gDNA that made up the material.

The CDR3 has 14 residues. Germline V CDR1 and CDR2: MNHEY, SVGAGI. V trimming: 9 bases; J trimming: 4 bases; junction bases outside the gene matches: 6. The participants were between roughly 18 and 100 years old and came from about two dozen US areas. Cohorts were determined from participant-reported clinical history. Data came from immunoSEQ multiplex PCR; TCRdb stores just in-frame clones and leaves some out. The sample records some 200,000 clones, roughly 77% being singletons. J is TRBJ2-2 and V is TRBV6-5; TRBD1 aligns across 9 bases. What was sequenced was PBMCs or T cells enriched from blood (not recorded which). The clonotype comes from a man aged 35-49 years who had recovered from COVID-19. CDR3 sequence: CASGWGQGTGELFF. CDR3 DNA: TGTGCCAGTGGGTGGGGACAGGGCACCGGGGAGCTGTTTTTT.